In this sample, the clone carrying this T cell receptor beta chain turned up many times. The antigen is unknown. The record originates from a study of T cells in Graves' hyperthyroidism and ophthalmopathy. TCR beta CDR3 regions were amplified from RNA. A first-round RT-PCR of the TCR CDR3 used the HTBI primer set. TCRdb used MiXCR to reprocess the multiplex PCR reads, holding one entry per CDR3 protein. The data hold about 290,000 distinct CDR3 sequences, with less than 15% observed a single time. The germline CDR1 and CDR2 sequences are KGHSH and LQKENI. This CDR3 has 15 residues. V lost 6 bases and J lost 2, with 14 bases in between. Study-wide points: Blood also showed most of the thyroid clonotypes that were expanded above 0.001. The model made its ophthalmopathy prediction, and onset followed a median around 6.5 months later.

Sequenced material: blood. The V gene is TRBV18, the J gene TRBJ1-3, with a possible D match to TRBD1 (6 bases). The sequence was collected from a woman in her 30s with Graves' hyperthyroidism that later progressed to Graves' ophthalmopathy. The CDR3 DNA follows: TGTGCCAGCTCCCCCAGACAGGCTACTGGAAACACCATATATTTT. It codes for CASSPRQATGNTIYF. The full variable domain, completed using reference TRBV18 and TRBJ1-3, is NAGVMQNPRHLVRRRGQEARLRCSPMKGHSHVYWYRQLPEEGLKFMVYLQKENIIDESGMPKERFSAEFPKEGPSILRIQQVVRGDSAAYFCASSPRQATGNTIYFGEGSWLTVV.